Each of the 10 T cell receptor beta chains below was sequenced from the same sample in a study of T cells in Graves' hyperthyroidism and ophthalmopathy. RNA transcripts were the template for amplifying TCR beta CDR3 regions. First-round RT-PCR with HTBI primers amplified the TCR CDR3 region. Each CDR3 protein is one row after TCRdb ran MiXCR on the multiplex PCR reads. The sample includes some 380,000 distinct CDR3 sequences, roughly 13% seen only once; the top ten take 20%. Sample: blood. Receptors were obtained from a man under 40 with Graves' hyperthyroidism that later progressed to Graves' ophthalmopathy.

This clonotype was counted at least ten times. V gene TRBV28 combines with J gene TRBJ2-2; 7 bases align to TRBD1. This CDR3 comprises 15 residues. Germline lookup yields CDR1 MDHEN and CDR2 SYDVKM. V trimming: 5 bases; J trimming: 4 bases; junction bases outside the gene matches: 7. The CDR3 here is CASSTPGGGTGELFF. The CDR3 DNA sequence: TGTGCCAGCAGTACTCCAGGGGGTGGCACCGGGGAGCTGTTTTTT.

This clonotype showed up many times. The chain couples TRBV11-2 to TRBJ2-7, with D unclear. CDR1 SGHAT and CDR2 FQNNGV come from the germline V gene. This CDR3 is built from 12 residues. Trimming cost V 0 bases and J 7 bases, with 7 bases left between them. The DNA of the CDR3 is TGTGCCAGCAGCTTAGACCGGGTTGAGCAGTACTTC. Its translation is CASSLDRVEQYF.

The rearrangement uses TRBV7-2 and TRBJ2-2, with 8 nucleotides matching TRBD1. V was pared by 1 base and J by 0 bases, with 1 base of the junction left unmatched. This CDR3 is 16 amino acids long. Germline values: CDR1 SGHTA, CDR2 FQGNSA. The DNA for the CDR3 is TGTGCCAGCAGCTTAGGGACAGGGTCGAACACCGGGGAGCTGTTTTTT. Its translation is CASSLGTGSNTGELFF.

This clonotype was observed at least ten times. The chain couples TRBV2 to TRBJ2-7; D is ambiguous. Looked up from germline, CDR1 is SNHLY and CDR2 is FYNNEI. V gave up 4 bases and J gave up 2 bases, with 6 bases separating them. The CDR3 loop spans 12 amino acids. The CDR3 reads CASSVAPYEQYF. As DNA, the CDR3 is TGTGCCAGCAGTGTTGCTCCCTACGAGCAGTACTTC.

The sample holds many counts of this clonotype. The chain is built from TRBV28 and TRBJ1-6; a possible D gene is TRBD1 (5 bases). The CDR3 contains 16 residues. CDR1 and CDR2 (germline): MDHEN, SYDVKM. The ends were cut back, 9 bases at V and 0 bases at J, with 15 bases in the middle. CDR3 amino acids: CARKGAGRSYNSPLHF. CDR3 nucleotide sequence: TGTGCCAGAAAAGGGGCGGGACGCTCCTATAATTCACCCCTCCACTTT.

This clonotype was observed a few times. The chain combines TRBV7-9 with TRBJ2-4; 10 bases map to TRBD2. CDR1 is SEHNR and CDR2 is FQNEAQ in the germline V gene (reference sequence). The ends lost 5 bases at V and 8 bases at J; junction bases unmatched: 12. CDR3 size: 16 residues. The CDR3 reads CASSLTSGEDLDIQYF. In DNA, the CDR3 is TGTGCCAGCAGCCTCACTAGCGGGGAGGATTTGGACATTCAGTACTTC.

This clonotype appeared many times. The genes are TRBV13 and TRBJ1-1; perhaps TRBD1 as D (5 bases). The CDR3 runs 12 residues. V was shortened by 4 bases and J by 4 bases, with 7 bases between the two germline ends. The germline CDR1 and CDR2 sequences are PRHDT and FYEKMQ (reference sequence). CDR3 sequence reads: CASSWQGTEAFF. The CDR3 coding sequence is TGTGCCAGCAGCTGGCAGGGCACTGAAGCTTTCTTT.

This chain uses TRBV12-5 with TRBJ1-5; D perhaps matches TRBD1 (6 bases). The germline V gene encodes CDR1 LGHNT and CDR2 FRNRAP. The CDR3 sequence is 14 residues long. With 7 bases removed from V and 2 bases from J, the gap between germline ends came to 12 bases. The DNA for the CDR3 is TGTGCTAGTGAGCTAGGGGGTGGCAATCAGCCCCAGCATTTT. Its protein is CASELGGGNQPQHF.

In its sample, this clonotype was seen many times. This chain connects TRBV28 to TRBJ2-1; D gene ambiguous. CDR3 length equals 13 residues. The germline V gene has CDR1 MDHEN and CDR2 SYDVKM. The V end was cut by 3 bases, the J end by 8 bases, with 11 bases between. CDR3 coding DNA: TGTGCCAGCAGTTTTTCAGTTCCCGATGAGCAGTTCTTC. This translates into CASSFSVPDEQFF. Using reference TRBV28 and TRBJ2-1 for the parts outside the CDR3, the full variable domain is DVKVTQSSRYLVKRTGEKVFLECVQDMDHENMFWYRQDPGLGLRLIYFSYDVKMKEKGDIPEGYSVSREKKERFSLILESASTNQTSMYLCASSFSVPDEQFFGPGTRLTVL.

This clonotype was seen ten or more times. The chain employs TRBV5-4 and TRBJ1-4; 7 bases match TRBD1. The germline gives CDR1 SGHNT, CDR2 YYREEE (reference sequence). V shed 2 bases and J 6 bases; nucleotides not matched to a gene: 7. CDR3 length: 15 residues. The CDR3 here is CASSFSGQSYEKLFF. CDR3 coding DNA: TGTGCCAGCAGCTTCTCGGGACAGTCCTATGAAAAACTGTTTTTT.